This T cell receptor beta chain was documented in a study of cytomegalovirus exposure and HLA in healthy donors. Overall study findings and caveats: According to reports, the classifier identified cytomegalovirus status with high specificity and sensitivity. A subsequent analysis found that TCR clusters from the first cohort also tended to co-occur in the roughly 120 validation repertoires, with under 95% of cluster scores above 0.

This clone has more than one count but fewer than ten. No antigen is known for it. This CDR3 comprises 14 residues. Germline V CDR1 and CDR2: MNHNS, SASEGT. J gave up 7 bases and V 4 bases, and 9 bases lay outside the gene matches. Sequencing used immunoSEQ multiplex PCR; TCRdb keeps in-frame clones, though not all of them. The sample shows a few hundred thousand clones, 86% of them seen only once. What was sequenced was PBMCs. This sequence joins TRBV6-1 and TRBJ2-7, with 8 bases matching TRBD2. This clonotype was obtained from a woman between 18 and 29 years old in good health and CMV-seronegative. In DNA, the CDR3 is TGTGCCAGCAGTGGCCGCGGGGGGCTGGGTGAGCAGTACTTC. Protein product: CASSGRGGLGEQYF.